What follows describes a single TCR beta chain. Study processing details: Estimation of nucleated cell counts was performed using reference gene primer amplification. Repertoires were generated with immunoSEQ multiplex PCR, while TCRdb's copy carries only in-frame clones and drops some. V, J and clone size are taken as reported in that table, and D and trimming were inferred from the DNA itself. The table records roughly 250,000 clones, 70% to 90% of them present only once. This sample is part of a study of blood T cell repertoires in COVID-19. Study-wide context: T cells, B-cell-depleted T cells, or PBMCs supplied cDNA or gDNA.

CDR1 SNHLY and CDR2 FYNNEI come from the germline V gene. The ends lost 6 bases at V and 2 bases at J; junction bases unmatched: 3. The CDR3 extends over 15 amino acids. Participant-reported clinical history was the basis for cohort assignment. Sequenced material: PBMCs or T cells enriched from blood (not recorded which). J is TRBJ2-1 and V is TRBV2, with 11 bases matching TRBD2. The clonotype comes from a woman in her 50s who had recovered from COVID-19. CDR3: CASRPSGRPYNEQFF. The CDR3, as DNA: TGTGCCAGCAGACCTAGCGGGAGGCCCTACAATGAGCAGTTCTTC. Full variable domain (remainder filled in from reference TRBV2 and TRBJ2-1): EPEVTQTPSHQVTQMGQEVILRCVPISNHLYFYWYRQILGQKVEFLVSFYNNEISEKSEIFDDQFSVERPDGSNFTLKIRSTKLEDSAMYFCASRPSGRPYNEQFFGPGTRLTVL.